Listed below are T cell receptor beta chains from one sample, sequenced in a study of cytomegalovirus exposure and HLA in healthy donors. Some clones are missing from TCRdb's copy, which holds only in-frame ones; the method was immunoSEQ multiplex PCR. The data contain 200,000 or so clones, approximately 78% of them singletons. The specimen was PBMCs. These receptors were obtained from a woman aged 45-65 years in good health and CMV-seropositive. Both conserved end residues are part of each CDR3. A D gene is named only where the DNA matches it firmly. Clone size is given for some rows only: seen once, a few or many times, or a class if the clone is expanded.

v_call	clone_size	j_call	d_call	cdr3_nt	cdr3_aa
TRBV4-3	-	TRBJ1-4	-	TGCGCCAGCAGCCCTCGCGGGCCAGAAGATGAAAAACTGTTTTTT	CASSPRGPEDEKLFF
TRBV27	-	TRBJ2-1	TRBD2	TGTGCCAGCAGTCCGCCGGGGGGTTTAGTTCCTACCTACAATGAGCAGTTCTTC	CASSPPGGLVPTYNEQFF
TRBV7-9	few	TRBJ2-7	TRBD2	TGTTCCAGCAGCTTAGCGGGTGCTAGCGTCTCCTACGAGCAGTACTTC	CSSSLAGASVSYEQYF
TRBV7-2	-	TRBJ2-2	TRBD2	TGTGCCAGCAGCCTAATAGCGGGGACGAACACCGGGGAGCTGTTTTTT	CASSLIAGTNTGELFF
TRBV5-4	few	TRBJ1-1	-	TGTGCCAGCAGCTTGGACAGACAGAACACTGAAGCTTTCTTT	CASSLDRQNTEAFF
TRBV2	-	TRBJ1-5	-	TGTGCCAGCAACCGGGGAAATCAGCCCCAGCATTTT	CASNRGNQPQHF
TRBV15	-	TRBJ1-3	-	TGTGCCACCAGCTTATCCTCTGGAAACACCATATATTTT	CATSLSSGNTIYF
TRBV30	-	TRBJ1-1	TRBD1	TGTGCCTGGAGACGATCCGAGGGGGCCAACACTGAAGCTTTCTTT	CAWRRSEGANTEAFF
TRBV29-1	-	TRBJ2-3	TRBD1	TGCAGCGTTCTAGGACAGGGGGCAGCCACGCAGTATTTT	CSVLGQGAATQYF
TRBV28	-	TRBJ2-1	-	TGTGCCAGCACCAACTCCTACAATGAGCAGTTCTTC	CASTNSYNEQFF
TRBV5-6	-	TRBJ1-4	-	TGTGCCAGCAGCTTGAGGGGCCTGACACTGGGTGAAAAACTGTTTTTT	CASSLRGLTLGEKLFF
TRBV7-9	-	TRBJ1-5	-	TGTGCACCTGGGAGGCCCCAGCATTTT	CAPGRPQHF
TRBV2	-	TRBJ2-6	-	TGTGCCAGCAGTGAGGACATCTCTGGGGCCAACGTCCTGACTTTC	CASSEDISGANVLTF
TRBV4-1	-	TRBJ2-2	-	TGCGCCAGCAGCCAGCTAGGCAGCCACACCGGGGAGCTGTTTTTT	CASSQLGSHTGELFF
TRBV6-5	-	TRBJ2-7	-	TGTGCCAGCAGTTACTCGTTCCCGGAGGGGGGGTACGAGCAGTACTTC	CASSYSFPEGGYEQYF
TRBV5-6	-	TRBJ1-6	TRBD1	TGTGCCAGCAGCTGGCCGGGACAGGATAATTCACCCCTCCACTTT	CASSWPGQDNSPLHF
TRBV6-1	-	TRBJ2-2	TRBD2	TGTGCCAGCAGGGGGGGGTACACGAACACCGGGGAGCTGTTTTTT	CASRGGYTNTGELFF
TRBV7-9	-	TRBJ1-2	-	TGTTCCAGCAGCTTAGTAGGGAGGGACACACGCTATGGCTACACCTTC	CSSSLVGRDTRYGYTF
TRBV11-3	-	TRBJ2-2	TRBD2	TGTGCCAGCAGCTTTTCGAGACTAGCGAACGGCGGGGAGCTGTTTTTT	CASSFSRLANGGELFF
TRBV5-4	-	TRBJ1-1	-	TGTGCCAGCAGCTTGGAGAGCGGGAGGCACACTGAAGCTTTCTTT	CASSLESGRHTEAFF
TRBV7-9	-	TRBJ2-3	TRBD2	TGTGCCAGCAGCTTAAGCGGGGGCACAGATACGCAGTATTTT	CASSLSGGTDTQYF
TRBV5-6	-	TRBJ2-7	-	TGTGCCAGCAGCTTGCGAGGGACAAGGTTGTACGAGCAGTACTTC	CASSLRGTRLYEQYF
TRBV5-1	few	TRBJ2-2	-	TGCGCCAGCAGCTTGGCCTCCCAGCGAAACACCGGGGAGCTGTTTTTT	CASSLASQRNTGELFF
TRBV19	-	TRBJ1-5	-	TGTGCCAGTACCCACAGGAGCAATCAGCCCCAGCATTTT	CASTHRSNQPQHF
TRBV6-1	-	TRBJ1-1	-	TGTGCCAGCCTAAAAGGACAGCCGCCTTCCACTGAAGCTTTCTTT	CASLKGQPPSTEAFF
TRBV5-1	-	TRBJ2-5	TRBD2	TGCGCCAGCAGCTTAAGGGCTAGCGGGGGGAAAGAGACCCAGTACTTC	CASSLRASGGKETQYF
TRBV14	-	TRBJ2-7	TRBD1	TGTGCCAGCAGCCGACAGGGTTCGGGGGAGCAGTACTTC	CASSRQGSGEQYF
TRBV10-3	-	TRBJ2-1	-	TGTGCCATCAGTGACATCGGGACAAGAGGGTACAATGAGCAGTTCTTC	CAISDIGTRGYNEQFF
TRBV7-2	once	TRBJ1-2	TRBD1	TGTGCCAGCAGCTTAGCAACCGGGACAGGGCGAGGCTACACCTTC	CASSLATGTGRGYTF
TRBV11-2	few	TRBJ1-2	TRBD1	TGTGCCAGCAGCCCCGGACAGGGTAGGAACTATGGCTACACCTTC	CASSPGQGRNYGYTF
TRBV15	-	TRBJ2-3	TRBD2	TGTGCCACCAGCAGAGGTCTAGCGGGGGGGTTCAATACGCAGTATTTT	CATSRGLAGGFNTQYF
TRBV10-1	-	TRBJ2-7	-	TGCGCCAGCAAAACTCCCAGGGGCCCCTACGAGCAGTACTTC	CASKTPRGPYEQYF
TRBV5-1	-	TRBJ1-1	-	TGCGCCAGCAGCCGGACAGACGTGAACACTGAAGCTTTCTTT	CASSRTDVNTEAFF
TRBV10-3	-	TRBJ2-7	TRBD1	TGTGCCGTCGGGACAGGGAACGAGCAGTACTTC	CAVGTGNEQYF
TRBV7-6	-	TRBJ2-3	TRBD2	TGTGCCAGCAGCTTAACCCCAGCTTTAGCGGGGGGAACAGATACGCAGTATTTT	CASSLTPALAGGTDTQYF
TRBV2	-	TRBJ2-7	TRBD2	TGTGCCAGCAGGGCCGGGACTAGCGGCTACGAGCAGTACTTC	CASRAGTSGYEQYF
TRBV5-6	-	TRBJ1-1	TRBD1	TGTGCCAGCAGGGACGGGGACAGGGAGTTAGCTGAAGCTTTCTTT	CASRDGDRELAEAFF
TRBV5-6	-	TRBJ2-5	TRBD2	TGTGCCAGCAGCTTGTGGCCAGGGACTAGCGGTGGGGAGACCCAGTACTTC	CASSLWPGTSGGETQYF
TRBV19	-	TRBJ2-5	TRBD2	TGTGCCAGTACCTCGACTAGCGGGATGGGGGAGACCCAGTACTTC	CASTSTSGMGETQYF
TRBV30	-	TRBJ1-3	-	TGTGCCTGGAGTTGGGGTAGGGGGAAGGAAAACACCATATATTTT	CAWSWGRGKENTIYF
TRBV28	-	TRBJ2-1	TRBD2	TGTGCCAGCAACCCCTACGGACGAGTTTCTAGCGGGAGGGGGAATGAGCAGTTCTTC	CASNPYGRVSSGRGNEQFF
TRBV9	-	TRBJ1-2	-	TGTGCCAGCAGCGTTGATCAGGGCAGCTATGGCTACACCTTC	CASSVDQGSYGYTF
TRBV7-9	few	TRBJ1-1	TRBD1	TGTGCCAGCAGCCACCAGGACAGGGGGAGGGGGCACACTGAAGCTTTCTTT	CASSHQDRGRGHTEAFF
TRBV10-3	-	TRBJ1-1	-	TGTGCCATCAGTGACCCTACTACGGGGGGCACTGAAGCTTTCTTT	CAISDPTTGGTEAFF
TRBV4-3	few	TRBJ1-4	-	TGCGCCAGCAGCCCCACAGGTGGGGTTAATGAAAAACTGTTTTTT	CASSPTGGVNEKLFF
TRBV10-3	-	TRBJ1-2	TRBD1	TGTGCCATCAGTAAAGAGACAGGGCGGGCCGGGAACGGCTACACCTTC	CAISKETGRAGNGYTF
TRBV11-3	-	TRBJ2-2	-	TGTGCCACCCAGAACACCGGGGAGCTGTTTTTT	CATQNTGELFF
TRBV6-4	-	TRBJ1-5	TRBD1	TGTGCCAGCAGGGGACAGCAATTTCCATTAGGCCAGCCCCAGCATTTT	CASRGQQFPLGQPQHF
TRBV7-2	-	TRBJ2-2	TRBD1	TGTGCCAGCAGCTTCTCCCCGACAGGGCCCCCCGGGGAGCTGTTTTTT	CASSFSPTGPPGELFF
TRBV19	-	TRBJ1-1	TRBD1	TGTGCCAGTAGTATGGGGAGAGGGGGCCTGAACACTGAAGCTTTCTTT	CASSMGRGGLNTEAFF